Each of the 10 T cell receptor beta chains below was sequenced from the same sample in a study of T cell responses to AZD1222 COVID-19 vaccine. Produced via immunoSEQ multiplex PCR; TCRdb's table is partial and in-frame only. The sample has around 70,000 clones, nearly 90% seen once; the top ten hold around 1.3%. Sequencing was performed on peripheral blood, taken 28 days after the second AZD1222 dose. Receptors were obtained from an adult who received the AZD1222 COVID-19 vaccine.

The V gene is TRBV29-1, the J gene TRBJ2-4; possibly TRBD2 for D (6 bases). Trimming left V 5 bases short and J 9 bases short, with 17 bases between. The CDR3 loop spans 13 amino acids. CDR1 is SQVTM and CDR2 is ANQGSEA in the germline V gene. The CDR3 spells CSVSSTEGLIQYF. The CDR3, as DNA: TGCAGCGTTTCCTCCACGGAGGGGCTCATTCAGTACTTC.

This chain connects TRBV7-9 to TRBJ1-1; 7 bases line up with TRBD1. The CDR3 totals 16 residues. Losses at the gene ends were 4 bases for V and 4 bases for J; bases not matched to a gene: 12. Germline V lookup: CDR1 SEHNR, CDR2 FQNEAQ (reference sequence). The CDR3 DNA reads as TGTGCCAGCAGCTCCCGCACAGGGGTGGCGGGCACTGAAGCTTTCTTT. Its protein product is CASSSRTGVAGTEAFF.

This sequence joins TRBV19 and TRBJ2-4; 15 nucleotides align to TRBD2. The V gene end was trimmed by 3 bases and the J gene end by 0 bases; junction bases not matched to a gene: 6. This CDR3 is 19 amino acids long. Germline CDR1 and CDR2: LNHDA and SQIVND (reference sequence). The CDR3 spells CASSIQGLAGGLAKNIQYF. In DNA form, the CDR3 reads TGTGCCAGTAGTATCCAGGGACTAGCGGGAGGACTAGCCAAAAACATTCAGTACTTC.

The V and J genes are TRBV7-2 and TRBJ1-5, with D possibly TRBD1 on 6 matching bases. CDR1 and CDR2 from the germline V gene are SGHTA and FQGNSA. This CDR3 spans 16 amino acids. Trimming left V 1 base short and J 4 bases short, with 14 bases between. CDR3 sequence reads: CASSLVGGGENQPQHF. DNA for the CDR3: TGTGCCAGCAGCTTAGTAGGAGGGGGAGAAAATCAGCCCCAGCATTTT.

The chain carries TRBV25-1 and TRBJ1-2; D remains unclear. CDR3 length: 14 residues. Trimming cost V 2 bases and J 2 bases, with 9 bases left between them. Germline V gives CDR1 MGHDK, CDR2 SYGVNS. In DNA, the CDR3 is TGTGCCAGCAGTGAAAGCTACGGCAACTATGGCTACACCTTC. Protein sequence: CASSESYGNYGYTF.

In regard to this clone: Compared with germline, one end of the junction differs, possibly owing to a read error. The chain employs TRBV4-1 and TRBJ1-1; 10 nucleotides align to TRBD1. Germline V gene lookup returns CDR1 MGHRA and CDR2 YSYEKL. CDR3 length: 15 residues. CDR3 bases: TGCGCCAGCAGCAAAGACAGGGGGCGGAACACTGAAGCTTTCTTT. Protein product: CASSKDRGRNTEAFF.

The chain links TRBV7-8 to TRBJ2-1, with TRBD2 matching 10 bases. This CDR3 has 16 amino acids. Germline CDR1 reads SGHVS; CDR2 reads FQNEAQ. Losses at the gene ends were 0 bases for V and 5 bases for J; bases not matched to a gene: 4. Here the CDR3 reads CASSLAGLADHNEQFF. CDR3 coding DNA: TGTGCCAGCAGCTTAGCAGGACTAGCGGACCACAATGAGCAGTTCTTC.

The chain links TRBV12-3 or TRBV12-4 to TRBJ2-1; no clear D gene. V was cut by 6 bases and J by 5 bases, with 8 bases left in between. This CDR3 region has 12 residues. This chain's CDR3 is CASRLDNNEQFF. CDR3 DNA sequence: TGTGCCAGCAGACTCGACAACAATGAGCAGTTCTTC.

In DNA form, the CDR3 reads TGTGCCAGCTCACCTATGGGACAGGGATTCAATGGGGGCAATCAGCCCCAGCATTTT. It specifies CASSPMGQGFNGGNQPQHF. This sequence joins TRBV18 and TRBJ1-5; 9 nucleotides line up with TRBD1. This CDR3 is 19 amino acids long. CDR1 KGHSH and CDR2 LQKENI come from the germline V gene. V trimming: 3 bases; J trimming: 2 bases; junction bases outside the gene matches: 14.

With regard to this clone: This sample also contains other DNA sequences that code for the same CDR3. V is TRBV6-4 and J is TRBJ2-1; D is possibly TRBD2 (6 bases). CDR1 and CDR2 (germline): MRHNA, SNTAGT. This CDR3 spans 15 amino acids. Deletions cut 0 bases from V and 0 bases from J, with 6 bases between. The CDR3 sequence: CASSDSSGSYNEQFF. The CDR3 DNA reads as TGTGCCAGCAGTGACTCTAGCGGCTCCTACAATGAGCAGTTCTTC.